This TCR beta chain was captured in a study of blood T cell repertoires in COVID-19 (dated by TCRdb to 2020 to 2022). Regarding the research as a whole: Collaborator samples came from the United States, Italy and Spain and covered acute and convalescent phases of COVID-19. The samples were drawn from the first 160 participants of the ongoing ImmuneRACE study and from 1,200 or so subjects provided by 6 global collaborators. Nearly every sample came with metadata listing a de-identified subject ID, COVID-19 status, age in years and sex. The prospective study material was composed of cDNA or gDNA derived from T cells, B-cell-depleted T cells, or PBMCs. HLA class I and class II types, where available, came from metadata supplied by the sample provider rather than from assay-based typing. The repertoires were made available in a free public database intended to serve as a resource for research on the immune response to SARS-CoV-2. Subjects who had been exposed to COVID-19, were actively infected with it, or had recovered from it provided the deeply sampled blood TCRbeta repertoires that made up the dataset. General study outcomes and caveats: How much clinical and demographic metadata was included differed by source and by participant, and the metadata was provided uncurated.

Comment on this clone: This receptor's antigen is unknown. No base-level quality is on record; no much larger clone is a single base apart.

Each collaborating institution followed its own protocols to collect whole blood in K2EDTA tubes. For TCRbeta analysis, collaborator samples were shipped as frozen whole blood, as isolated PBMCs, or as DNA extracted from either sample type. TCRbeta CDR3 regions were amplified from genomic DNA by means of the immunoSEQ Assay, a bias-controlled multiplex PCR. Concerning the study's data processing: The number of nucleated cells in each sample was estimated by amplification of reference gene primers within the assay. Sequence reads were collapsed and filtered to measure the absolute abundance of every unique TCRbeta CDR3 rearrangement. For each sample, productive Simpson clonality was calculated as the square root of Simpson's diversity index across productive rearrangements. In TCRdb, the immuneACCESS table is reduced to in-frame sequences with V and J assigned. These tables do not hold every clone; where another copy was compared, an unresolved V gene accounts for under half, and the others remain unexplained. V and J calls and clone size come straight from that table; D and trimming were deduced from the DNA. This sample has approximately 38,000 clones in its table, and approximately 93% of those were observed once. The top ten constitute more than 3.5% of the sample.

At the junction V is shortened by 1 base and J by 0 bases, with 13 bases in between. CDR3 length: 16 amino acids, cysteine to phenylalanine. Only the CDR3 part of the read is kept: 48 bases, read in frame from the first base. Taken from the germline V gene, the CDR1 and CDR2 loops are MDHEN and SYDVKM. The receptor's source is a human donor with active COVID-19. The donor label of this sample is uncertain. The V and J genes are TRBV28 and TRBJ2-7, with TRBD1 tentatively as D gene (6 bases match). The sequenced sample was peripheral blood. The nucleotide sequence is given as TGTGCCAGCAGTTTATTACAGGGAATGGACTCCTACGAGCAGTACTTC. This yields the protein CASSLLQGMDSYEQYF.